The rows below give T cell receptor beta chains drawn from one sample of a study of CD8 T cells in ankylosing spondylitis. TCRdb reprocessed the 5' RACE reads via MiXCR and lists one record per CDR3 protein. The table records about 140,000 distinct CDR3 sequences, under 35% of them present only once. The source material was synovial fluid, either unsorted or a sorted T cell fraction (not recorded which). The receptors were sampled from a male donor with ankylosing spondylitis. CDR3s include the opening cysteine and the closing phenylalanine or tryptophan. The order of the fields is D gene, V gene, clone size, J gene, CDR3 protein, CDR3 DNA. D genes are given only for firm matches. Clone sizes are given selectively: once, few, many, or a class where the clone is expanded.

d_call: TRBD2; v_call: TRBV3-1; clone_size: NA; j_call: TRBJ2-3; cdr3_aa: CASSQVGGRAQGDTQYF; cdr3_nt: TGTGCCAGCAGCCAAGTCGGCGGGAGGGCCCAGGGAGATACGCAGTATTTT
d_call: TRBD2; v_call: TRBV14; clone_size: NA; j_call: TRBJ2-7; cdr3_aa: CASSQDQSASGRNEQYF; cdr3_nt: TGTGCCAGCAGCCAAGATCAGTCGGCTAGCGGGAGAAACGAGCAGTACTTC
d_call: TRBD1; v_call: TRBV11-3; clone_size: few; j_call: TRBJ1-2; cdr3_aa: CASSLGTGSSGYTF; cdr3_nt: TGTGCCAGCAGCTTAGGGACAGGGTCTTCTGGGTACACCTTC
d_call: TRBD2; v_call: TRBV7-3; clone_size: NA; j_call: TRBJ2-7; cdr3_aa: CASARGGSSSYEQYF; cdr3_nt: TGTGCCAGCGCCCGGGGGGGATCAAGCTCCTACGAGCAGTACTTC
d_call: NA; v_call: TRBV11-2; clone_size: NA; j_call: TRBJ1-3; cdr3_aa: CASSLDHRRPGNTIYF; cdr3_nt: TGTGCCAGCAGCTTAGACCACAGGCGGCCTGGAAACACCATATATTTT
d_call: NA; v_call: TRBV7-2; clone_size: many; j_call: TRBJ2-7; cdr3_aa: CASSPRDSSYEQYF; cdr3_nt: TGTGCCAGCAGCCCGCGGGACAGTTCCTACGAGCAGTACTTC
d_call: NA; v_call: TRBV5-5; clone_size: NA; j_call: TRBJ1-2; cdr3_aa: CASSLSSGSNYGYTF; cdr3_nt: TGTGCCAGCAGCTTGTCATCCGGCTCTAACTATGGCTACACCTTC
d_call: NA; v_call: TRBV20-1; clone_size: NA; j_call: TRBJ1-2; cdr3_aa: CSASLAGRGYTF; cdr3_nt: TGCAGTGCTAGTCTTGCGGGGAGAGGCTACACCTTC
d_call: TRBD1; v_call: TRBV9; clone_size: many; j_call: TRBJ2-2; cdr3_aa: CASSPNRGRSVTGELFF; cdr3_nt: TGTGCCAGCAGCCCCAACAGGGGGCGAAGTGTTACCGGGGAGCTGTTTTTT
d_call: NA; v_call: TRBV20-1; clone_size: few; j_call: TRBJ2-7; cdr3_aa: CSARDPPVHEQYF; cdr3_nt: TGCAGTGCTAGAGACCCCCCAGTCCACGAGCAGTACTTC
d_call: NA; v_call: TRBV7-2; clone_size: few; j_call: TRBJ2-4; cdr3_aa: CASSGATSRGQYF; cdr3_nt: TGTGCCAGCAGCGGGGCGACTAGCAGGGGGCAGTACTTC
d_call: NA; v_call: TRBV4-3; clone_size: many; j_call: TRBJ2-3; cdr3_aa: CASSHSLADTQYF; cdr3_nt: TGCGCCAGCAGCCATTCCCTAGCAGATACGCAGTATTTT
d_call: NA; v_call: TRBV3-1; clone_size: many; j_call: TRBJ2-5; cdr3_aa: CASSQEGGDETQYF; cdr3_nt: TGTGCCAGCAGCCAAGAAGGCGGAGACGAGACCCAGTACTTC
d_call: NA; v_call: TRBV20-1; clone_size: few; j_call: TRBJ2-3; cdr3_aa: CSARAPGLGPDTQYF; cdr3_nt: TGCAGTGCTAGAGCGCCCGGGCTTGGCCCTGATACGCAGTATTTT
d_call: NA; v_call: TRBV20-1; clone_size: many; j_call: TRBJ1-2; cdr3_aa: CSATRGGGDGYTF; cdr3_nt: TGCAGTGCTACCAGGGGCGGTGGAGATGGCTACACCTTC
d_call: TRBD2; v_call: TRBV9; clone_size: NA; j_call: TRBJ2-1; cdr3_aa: CASSVPGTSGQNEQFF; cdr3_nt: TGTGCCAGCAGCGTCCCCGGGACTAGCGGGCAGAATGAGCAGTTCTTC
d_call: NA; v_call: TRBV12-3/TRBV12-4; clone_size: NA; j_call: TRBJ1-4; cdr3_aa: CASSLGKGQSEKLFF; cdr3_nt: TGTGCCAGCAGTTTAGGCAAAGGACAGAGTGAAAAACTGTTTTTT
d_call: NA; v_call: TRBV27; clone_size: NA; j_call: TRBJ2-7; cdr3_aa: CASSRRTALYEQYF; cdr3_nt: TGTGCCAGCAGTAGAAGGACGGCCCTCTACGAGCAGTACTTC
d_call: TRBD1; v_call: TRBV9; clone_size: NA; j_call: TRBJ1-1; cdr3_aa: CASSVVGTDNTEAFF; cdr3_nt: TGTGCCAGCAGCGTAGTGGGGACAGATAACACTGAAGCTTTCTTT
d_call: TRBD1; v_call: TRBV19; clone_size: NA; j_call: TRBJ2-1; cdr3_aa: CASSLNRDRGMNEQFF; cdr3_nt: TGTGCCAGTAGTCTCAATCGGGACAGGGGTATGAATGAGCAGTTCTTC
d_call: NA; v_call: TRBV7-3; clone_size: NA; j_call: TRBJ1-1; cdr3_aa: CASSLTGPSEAFF; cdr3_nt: TGTGCCAGCAGCCTTACAGGGCCGTCTGAAGCTTTCTTT
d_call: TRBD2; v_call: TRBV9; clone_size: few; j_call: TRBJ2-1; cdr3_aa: CASSPSTSGDNEQFF; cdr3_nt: TGTGCCAGCAGCCCTAGCACTAGCGGAGACAATGAGCAGTTCTTC
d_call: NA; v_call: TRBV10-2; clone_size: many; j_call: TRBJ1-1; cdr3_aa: CASSVNTEAFF; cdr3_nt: TGCGCCAGCAGTGTGAACACTGAAGCTTTCTTT
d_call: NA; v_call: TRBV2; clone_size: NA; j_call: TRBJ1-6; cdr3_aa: CASSEVGGYRIHF; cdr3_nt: TGTGCCAGCAGTGAAGTTGGGGGGTACAGGATCCACTTT
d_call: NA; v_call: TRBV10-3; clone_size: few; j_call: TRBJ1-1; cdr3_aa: CAISDNTGNTEAFF; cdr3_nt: TGTGCCATCAGTGACAATACAGGGAACACTGAAGCTTTCTTT
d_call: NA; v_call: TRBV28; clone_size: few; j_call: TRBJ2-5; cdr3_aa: CASSFRFLGETQYF; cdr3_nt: TGTGCCAGCAGTTTCCGCTTTCTTGGAGAGACCCAGTACTTC
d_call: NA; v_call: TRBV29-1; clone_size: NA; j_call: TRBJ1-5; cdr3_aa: CSAGHSNQPQHF; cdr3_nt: TGCAGCGCTGGACATAGCAATCAGCCCCAGCATTTT
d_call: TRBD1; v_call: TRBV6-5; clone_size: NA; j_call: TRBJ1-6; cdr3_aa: CASSYGLQGANSPLHF; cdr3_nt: TGTGCCAGCAGTTATGGGTTACAGGGGGCTAATTCACCCCTCCACTTT
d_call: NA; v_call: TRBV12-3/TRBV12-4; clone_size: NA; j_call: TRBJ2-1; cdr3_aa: CASSLKGTPQFF; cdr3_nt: TGTGCCAGCAGCCTAAAGGGGACACCGCAGTTCTTC
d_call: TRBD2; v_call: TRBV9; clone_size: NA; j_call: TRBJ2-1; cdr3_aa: CASSPRGAYNEQFF; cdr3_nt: TGTGCCAGCAGCCCCCGGGGGGCCTACAATGAGCAGTTCTTC
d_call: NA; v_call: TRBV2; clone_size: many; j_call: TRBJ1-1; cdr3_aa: CASSEGIRGIKAFF; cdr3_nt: TGTGCCAGCAGTGAAGGAATAAGGGGAATTAAAGCTTTCTTT
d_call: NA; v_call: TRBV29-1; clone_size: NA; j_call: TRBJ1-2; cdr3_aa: CSVDEQRSHGYTF; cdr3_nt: TGCAGCGTTGACGAACAGCGGTCCCATGGCTACACCTTC
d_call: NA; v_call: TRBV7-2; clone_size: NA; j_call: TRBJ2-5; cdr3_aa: CASSLAGNKGMGETQYF; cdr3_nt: TGTGCCAGCAGCTTAGCGGGCAATAAGGGGATGGGGGAGACCCAGTACTTC
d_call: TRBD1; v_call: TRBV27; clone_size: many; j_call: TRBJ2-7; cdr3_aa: CASSPHRDRGYEQYF; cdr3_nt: TGTGCCAGCAGTCCTCACCGGGACAGGGGTTACGAGCAGTACTTC